This T cell receptor beta chain was identified in a study of cytomegalovirus exposure and HLA in healthy donors. PCR amplification relied on 60 Vbeta primers (plus 13 Jbeta primers). Assay used: immunoSEQ multiplex PCR; TCRdb lists only in-frame clones, some missing. In the table there are about 150,000 clones, roughly 75% of which are singletons. Findings and limits, study-wide: In a later analysis, donors in an Asian-associated ancestry cluster reportedly had fewer N-insertions in productive TCRs than the cohort mean. The authors reported that TCR beta sequences could predict HLA-A and HLA-B alleles. These predictions were accurate for most subjects in the first cohort.

From germline, CDR1 is KGHSH and CDR2 LQKENI. After removal of 1 base from V and 1 base from J, the junction contained 12 bases not matched to a gene. The CDR3 runs 20 residues. Details on this clone: Its antigen remains unknown.

The receptor's source is a woman aged 45-60 years in good health and CMV-seropositive. This chain uses TRBV18 with TRBJ2-6; 8 nucleotides line up with TRBD1. The source material was PBMCs. CDR3 region: CASSPLLQGQAGSGANVLTF. The CDR3 DNA is TGTGCCAGCTCACCACTACTTCAGGGACAGGCTGGGTCTGGGGCCAACGTCCTGACTTTC.